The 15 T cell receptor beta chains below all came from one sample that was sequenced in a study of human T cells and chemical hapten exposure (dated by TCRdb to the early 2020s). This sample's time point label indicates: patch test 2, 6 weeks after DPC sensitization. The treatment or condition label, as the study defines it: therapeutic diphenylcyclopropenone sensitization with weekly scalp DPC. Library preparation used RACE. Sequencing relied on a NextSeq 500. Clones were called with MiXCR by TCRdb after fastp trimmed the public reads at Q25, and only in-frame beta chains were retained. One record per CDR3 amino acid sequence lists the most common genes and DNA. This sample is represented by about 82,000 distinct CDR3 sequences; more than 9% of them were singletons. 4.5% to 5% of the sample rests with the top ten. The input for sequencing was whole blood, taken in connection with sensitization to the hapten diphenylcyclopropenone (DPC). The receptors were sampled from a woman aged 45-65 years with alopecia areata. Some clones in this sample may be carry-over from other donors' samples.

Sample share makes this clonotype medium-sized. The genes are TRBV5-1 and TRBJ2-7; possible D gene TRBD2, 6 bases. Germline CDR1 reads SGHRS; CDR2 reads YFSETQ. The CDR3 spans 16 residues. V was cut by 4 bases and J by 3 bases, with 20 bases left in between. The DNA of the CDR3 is TGCGCCAGCAGCGCCCCGTTCACGGGAGAAAGCTACGAGCAGTACTTC. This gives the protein CASSAPFTGESYEQYF.

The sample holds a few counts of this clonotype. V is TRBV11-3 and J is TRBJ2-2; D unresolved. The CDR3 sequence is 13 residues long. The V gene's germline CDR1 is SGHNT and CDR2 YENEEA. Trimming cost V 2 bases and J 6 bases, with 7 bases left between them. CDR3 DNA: TGTGCCAGCAGCTTACATTCCCCCGGGGAGCTGTTTTTT. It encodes CASSLHSPGELFF.

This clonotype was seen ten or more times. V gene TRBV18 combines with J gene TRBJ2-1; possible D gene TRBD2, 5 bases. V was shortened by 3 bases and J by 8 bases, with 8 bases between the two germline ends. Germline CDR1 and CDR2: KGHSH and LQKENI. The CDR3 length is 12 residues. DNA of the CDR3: TGTGCCAGCTCACCGATGGAGGATGAGCAGTTCTTC. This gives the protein CASSPMEDEQFF.

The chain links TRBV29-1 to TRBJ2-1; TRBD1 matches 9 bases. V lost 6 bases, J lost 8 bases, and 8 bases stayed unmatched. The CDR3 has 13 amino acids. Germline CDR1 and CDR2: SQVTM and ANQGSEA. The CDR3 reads CSVDRGGVDEQFF. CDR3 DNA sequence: TGCAGCGTGGACAGGGGCGGAGTTGATGAGCAGTTCTTC.

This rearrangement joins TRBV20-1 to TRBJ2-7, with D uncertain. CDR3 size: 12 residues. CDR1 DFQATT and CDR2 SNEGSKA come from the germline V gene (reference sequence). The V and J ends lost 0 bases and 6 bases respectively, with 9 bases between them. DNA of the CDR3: TGCAGTGCTAGAGATCAGCTAGGCGAGCAGTACTTC. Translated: CSARDQLGEQYF.

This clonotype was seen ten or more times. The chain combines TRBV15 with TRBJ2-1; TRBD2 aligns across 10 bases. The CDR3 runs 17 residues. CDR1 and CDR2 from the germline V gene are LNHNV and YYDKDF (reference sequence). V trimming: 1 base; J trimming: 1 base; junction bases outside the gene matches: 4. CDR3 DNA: TGTGCCACCAGCAGAGGAGCGGGAGGGGGTTCCTACAATGAGCAGTTCTTC. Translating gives CATSRGAGGGSYNEQFF.

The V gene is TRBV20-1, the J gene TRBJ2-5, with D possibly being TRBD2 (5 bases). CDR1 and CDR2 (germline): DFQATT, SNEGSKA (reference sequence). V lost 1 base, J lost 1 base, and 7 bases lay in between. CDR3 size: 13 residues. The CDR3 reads CSARGRGQETQYF. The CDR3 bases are TGCAGTGCTAGAGGACGGGGCCAAGAGACCCAGTACTTC.

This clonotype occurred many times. CDR3 in amino acids: CSARRETSSREQFF. Written as DNA, the CDR3 is TGCAGTGCTCGCCGAGAGACTAGCTCGAGGGAGCAGTTCTTC. The chain has TRBV20-1 and TRBJ2-1, with TRBD2 identical over 7 bases. The germline CDR1 and CDR2 sequences are DFQATT and SNEGSKA (reference sequence). The CDR3 runs to 14 residues. The J segment lost 10 bases and the V segment lost 5 bases, leaving 14 bases of the junction unmatched.

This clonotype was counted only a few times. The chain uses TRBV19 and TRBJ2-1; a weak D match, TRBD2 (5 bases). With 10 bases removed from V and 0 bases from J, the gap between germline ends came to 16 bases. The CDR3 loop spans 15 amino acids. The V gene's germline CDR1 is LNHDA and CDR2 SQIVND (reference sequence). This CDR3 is CATRERRSSYNEQFF. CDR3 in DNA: TGTGCCACGAGGGAGCGGCGGAGCTCCTACAATGAGCAGTTCTTC. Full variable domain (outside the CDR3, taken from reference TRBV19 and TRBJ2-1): DGGITQSPKYLFRKEGQNVTLSCEQNLNHDAMYWYRQDPGQGLRLIYYSQIVNDFQKGDIAEGYSVSREKKESFPLTVTSAQKNPTAFYLCATRERRSSYNEQFFGPGTRLTVL.

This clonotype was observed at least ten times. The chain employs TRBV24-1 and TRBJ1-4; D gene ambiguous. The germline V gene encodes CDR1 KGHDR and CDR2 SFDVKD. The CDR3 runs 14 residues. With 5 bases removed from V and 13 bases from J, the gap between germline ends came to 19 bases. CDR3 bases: TGTGCCACCAGTGGGTCAGCGCAACCATGGGGACTGTTTTTT. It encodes CATSGSAQPWGLFF.

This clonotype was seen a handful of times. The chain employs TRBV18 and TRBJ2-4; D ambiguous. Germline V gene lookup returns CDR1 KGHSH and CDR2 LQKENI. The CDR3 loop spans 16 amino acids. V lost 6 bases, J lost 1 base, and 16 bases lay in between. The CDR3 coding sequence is TGTGCCAGCTCCCCGAACCCGCTTACGGCCAAAAACATTCAGTACTTC. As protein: CASSPNPLTAKNIQYF.

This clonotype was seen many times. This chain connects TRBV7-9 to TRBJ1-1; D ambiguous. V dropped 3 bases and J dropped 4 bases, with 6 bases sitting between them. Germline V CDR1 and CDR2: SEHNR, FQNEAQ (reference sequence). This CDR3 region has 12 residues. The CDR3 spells CASSLTRTEAFF. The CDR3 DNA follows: TGTGCCAGCAGCTTGACCCGCACTGAAGCTTTCTTT.

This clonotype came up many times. In DNA, the CDR3 is TGTGCCAGCAGCCCCGGGACAGCGGAGACCCAGTACTTC. Protein: CASSPGTAETQYF. V is TRBV11-2 and J is TRBJ2-5; 7 bases align to TRBD1. V shed 5 bases and J 5 bases; nucleotides not matched to a gene: 5. The CDR3 extends over 13 amino acids. Germline V gene sequence: CDR1 SGHAT, CDR2 FQNNGV.

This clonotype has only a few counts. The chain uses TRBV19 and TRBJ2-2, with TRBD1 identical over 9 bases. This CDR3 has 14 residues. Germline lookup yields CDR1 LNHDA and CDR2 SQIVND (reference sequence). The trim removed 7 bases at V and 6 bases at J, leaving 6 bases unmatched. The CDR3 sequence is CASTLTGGSGELFF. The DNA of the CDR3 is TGTGCCAGTACTCTGACAGGGGGATCCGGGGAGCTGTTTTTT.

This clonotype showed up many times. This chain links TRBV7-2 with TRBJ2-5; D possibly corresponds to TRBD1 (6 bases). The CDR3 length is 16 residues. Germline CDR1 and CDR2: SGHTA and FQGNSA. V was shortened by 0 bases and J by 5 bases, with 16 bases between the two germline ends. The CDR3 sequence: CASSLARTGIGETQYF. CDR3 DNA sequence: TGTGCCAGCAGCTTAGCGCGCACAGGGATTGGGGAGACCCAGTACTTC.